The 17 T cell receptor beta chains presented below share a single source sample, sequenced in a study of T-cell memory formation after mild COVID-19. TCRdb ran MiXCR on the 5' RACE reads and lists one entry per CDR3 protein. The data show 140,000 or so distinct CDR3 sequences, about a fifth seen once. Input material: PBMCs or a T cell subset sorted from them (not recorded which). The source of these receptors is an adult woman who had mild COVID-19 (a few samples of this study predate the infection). Cell type and time point are not known.

The chain couples TRBV5-1 to TRBJ2-3; TRBD2 matches at 7 bases. The CDR3 consists of 16 residues. Per the germline V gene, CDR1 is SGHRS and CDR2 is YFSETQ. J gave up 1 base and V 6 bases, and 11 bases lay outside the gene matches. The CDR3 DNA sequence: TGCGCCAGCACCCTGGGAGGGACGGCGGGCACAGATACGCAGTATTTT. This sequence encodes CASTLGGTAGTDTQYF.

This chain joins TRBV4-3 and TRBJ2-7; 11 bases agree with TRBD2. This CDR3 has 15 residues. The germline gives CDR1 LGHNA, CDR2 YSLEER. J was trimmed by 3 bases and V by 1 base; bases with no gene match: 2. The CDR3 bases are TGCGCCAGCAGCCAAGTCACTAGCGGGAGCTACGAGCAGTACTTC. It specifies CASSQVTSGSYEQYF.

The table lists this clonotype with many counts. The gene calls are TRBV5-1 and TRBJ2-1; 7 bases map to TRBD2. There are 21 residues in the CDR3. The V and J ends lost 4 bases and 2 bases, in that order; junction bases with no gene match: 24. Germline V lookup: CDR1 SGHRS, CDR2 YFSETQ. The CDR3 here is CASSIRPSSGVRMRTYNEQFF. The CDR3 region has the DNA TGCGCCAGCAGCATACGGCCGTCGAGCGGGGTAAGAATGAGAACCTACAATGAGCAGTTCTTC.

This rearrangement joins TRBV7-2 to TRBJ2-2, with 8 positions matching TRBD1. With V trimmed by 5 bases and J by 4 bases, 3 bases remained unmatched. CDR3 size: 14 residues. Germline CDR1 and CDR2: SGHTA and FQGNSA. The CDR3 loop is CASSRRGRTGELFF. The CDR3 region has the DNA TGTGCCAGCAGCCGCAGGGGGCGCACCGGGGAGCTGTTTTTT.

V usage is TRBV7-2 and J usage is TRBJ2-3; D remains ambiguous. Germline CDR1 SGHTA, CDR2 FQGNSA. Trimming removed 2 bases from V and 4 bases from J, with 16 bases in between. The CDR3 sequence is 16 residues long. In nucleotides, the CDR3 is TGTGCCAGCAGCTTACCCGCTATCTCCAGCGCAGATACGCAGTATTTT. It codes for CASSLPAISSADTQYF. The full variable domain, completed using reference TRBV7-2 and TRBJ2-3, is GAGVSQSPSNKVTEKGKDVELRCDPISGHTALYWYRQSLGQGLEFLIYFQGNSAPDKSGLPSDRFSAERTGGSVSTLTIQRTQQEDSAVYLCASSLPAISSADTQYFGPGTRLTVL.

The chain employs TRBV20-1 and TRBJ1-2; 7 bases agree with TRBD1. Per germline, CDR1 DFQATT and CDR2 SNEGSKA (reference sequence). V shed 4 bases and J 7 bases; nucleotides not matched to a gene: 9. CDR3 length: 13 amino acids. CDR3 amino acids: CSATGTALAGYTF. Written as DNA, the CDR3 is TGCAGTGCTACGGGGACAGCTCTTGCTGGCTACACCTTC.

Many counts were recorded for this clonotype. The rearrangement uses TRBV5-1 and TRBJ2-2; D is tentatively TRBD1 or TRBD2 (5 bases each). Trimming removed 2 bases from V and 0 bases from J, with 11 bases in between. The CDR3 consists of 16 residues. Looked up from germline, CDR1 is SGHRS and CDR2 is YFSETQ. CDR3 in DNA: TGCGCCAGCAGCTTACCCGGGGCGGCGAACACCGGGGAGCTGTTTTTT. The encoded protein is CASSLPGAANTGELFF.

A few counts support this clonotype. The V gene is TRBV24-1, the J gene TRBJ2-5; D unclear. CDR3 length: 16 residues. CDR1 KGHDR and CDR2 SFDVKD come from the germline V gene. V shed 4 bases and J shed 5 bases, with 19 bases lying between them. CDR3 residues: CATSDPTPGPFETQYF. The CDR3 region has the DNA TGTGCCACCAGTGACCCGACTCCTGGGCCTTTCGAGACCCAGTACTTC.

There are a few counts of this clonotype. The chain recombines TRBV12-3 or TRBV12-4 with TRBJ2-2, with 7 bases matching TRBD2. With V trimmed by 3 bases and J by 0 bases, 1 base remained unmatched. This CDR3 is 15 amino acids long. In nucleotides, the CDR3 is TGTGCCAGCAGTTTGGGGACTACGAACACCGGGGAGCTGTTTTTT. The encoded protein is CASSLGTTNTGELFF.

V is TRBV10-2 and J is TRBJ1-1; D is perhaps TRBD1 (6 bases). CDR3 length equals 16 residues. Per the germline V gene, CDR1 is WSHSY and CDR2 is SAAADI. Trimming shortened V by 5 bases and J by 5 bases, and 21 bases separated the two germline ends. CDR3 DNA: TGCGCCAGCAGTCACTTCGGAGGGGGGCGAGGGACTGAAGCTTTCTTT. Residues: CASSHFGGGRGTEAFF.

The V gene is TRBV2, the J gene TRBJ2-3; 13 bases line up with TRBD2. CDR1 and CDR2 (germline): SNHLY, FYNNEI. Germline trimming cut 5 bases from V and 4 bases from J; bases unmatched to any gene: 3. This CDR3 comprises 15 residues. The chain's CDR3 is CASSRLAGGADTQYF. In DNA, the CDR3 is TGTGCCAGCAGTCGACTAGCGGGAGGCGCAGATACGCAGTATTTT.

This clonotype has only a few counts. The V and J genes are TRBV12-3 or TRBV12-4 and TRBJ2-5; 10 bases align to TRBD1. There are 17 residues in the CDR3. V lost 5 bases, J lost 2 bases, and 11 bases stayed unmatched. CDR3 sequence: CASSLTPGQGIQETQYF. CDR3 DNA: TGTGCCAGCAGTCTGACTCCGGGACAGGGGATTCAAGAGACCCAGTACTTC.

The V gene is TRBV7-9, the J gene TRBJ2-5; 7 bases map to TRBD2. Germline V gives CDR1 SEHNR, CDR2 FQNEAQ (reference sequence). Germline trimming cut 2 bases from V and 4 bases from J; bases unmatched to any gene: 4. The CDR3 sequence is 14 residues long. Written as DNA, the CDR3 is TGTGCCAGCAGCTTATCGACTAGCCGAGAGACCCAGTACTTC. Its protein is CASSLSTSRETQYF.

The chain couples TRBV2 to TRBJ1-6; D not resolved. V lost 6 bases and J 4 bases, leaving 16 bases between the germline ends. Germline V lookup: CDR1 SNHLY, CDR2 FYNNEI. The CDR3 sequence is 16 residues long. The CDR3 coding sequence is TGTGCCAGCAGCGAACTTACAGCAGCTTATAATTCACCCCTCCACTTT. Amino acids: CASSELTAAYNSPLHF.

This clonotype was counted a few times. V is TRBV11-3 and J is TRBJ2-7; maybe TRBD1 (6 bases). CDR3 length equals 15 residues. The germline V gene encodes CDR1 SGHNT and CDR2 YENEEA. The ends were cut back, 2 bases at V and 3 bases at J, with 14 bases in the middle. The chain's CDR3 is CASSLIKDSFYEQYF. The CDR3 DNA is TGTGCCAGCAGCTTAATAAAGGACAGCTTCTACGAGCAGTACTTC.

V and J are TRBV7-9 and TRBJ2-7; D ambiguous. V gave up 3 bases and J gave up 1 base, with 16 bases separating them. The germline V gene encodes CDR1 SEHNR and CDR2 FQNEAQ (reference sequence). The CDR3 has 16 residues. The CDR3 loop reads CASSFLGLKGSYEQYF. CDR3 sequence (DNA): TGTGCCAGCAGCTTTTTGGGCCTAAAAGGGTCCTACGAGCAGTACTTC.

This clonotype was seen more than once but under ten times. The rearrangement uses TRBV14 and TRBJ2-7, with 11 bases fitting TRBD1. Per germline, CDR1 SGHDN and CDR2 FVKESK. Unmatched junction bases numbered 2, after V lost 1 base and J lost 3 bases. The CDR3 is 15 residues long. This chain's CDR3 is CASSQGDRGIYEQYF. In DNA form, the CDR3 reads TGTGCCAGCAGCCAAGGGGACAGGGGGATCTACGAGCAGTACTTC.